This T cell receptor beta chain was profiled in a study of blood T cell repertoires in COVID-19. The overall study: Material from acute and convalescent COVID-19 was sourced from the United States, Italy and Spain. T cells, B-cell-depleted T cells, or PBMCs supplied cDNA or gDNA.

This clone was seen once. Trimming pared 1 base from V and 2 bases from J, leaving 8 bases between. Germline CDR1 and CDR2: SQVTM and ANQGSEA. The CDR3 is 13 residues long. Original analysis: Quantification of nucleated cells was approximated via reference gene primer amplification. The assay was immunoSEQ multiplex PCR, and TCRdb's table has in-frame clones only and misses some. Clone size and the V and J calls come from that table; the DNA yielded D and trimming. Of just over 650,000 clones listed, about nine tenths are singletons. The TCR was taken from a woman under 30 with acute or convalescent COVID-19. J is TRBJ1-2 and V is TRBV29-1; D remains ambiguous. What was sequenced was peripheral blood. CDR3 sequence reads: CSVEGHTNYGYTF. The DNA for the CDR3 is TGCAGCGTTGAAGGGCACACCAACTATGGCTACACCTTC.